One and the same sample provided the 9 T cell receptor beta chains below, sequenced in a study of regulatory T cells in long-lasting Graves disease. Documented time point: newly diagnosed GD, antithyroid drugs for less than 3 months. PBMCs provided the RNA from which the TCR library was made. Relying on iRepertoire HTBI primers and Arm-PCR of CDR3 regions, the team built TCR beta libraries. TCRdb independently ran MiXCR on the multiplex PCR reads; one entry per CDR3 protein. Counted here are 350,000 to 550,000 distinct CDR3 sequences, under 15% occurring once; the ten biggest clones make up roughly 17%. This sample was shared with a second study, whose subject was T cells in Graves' hyperthyroidism and ophthalmopathy.

The material sequenced was peripheral blood mononuclear cells (PBMCs), taken at new diagnosis, from a patient treated with antithyroid drugs. The receptor set was obtained from a woman in her twenties or thirties with Graves disease.

Concerning this clonotype itself: A much bigger clone sits one base away, suggesting this may be a read error. V is TRBV28 and J is TRBJ2-7; D unclear. V was pared by 3 bases and J by 7 bases, with 16 bases between. The CDR3 contains 14 residues. CDR1 and CDR2 from the germline V gene are MDHEN and SYDVKM. In DNA form, the CDR3 reads TGTGCCAGCAGTTTCGGCAGGACCTACAATGAGCAGTACTTC. Translation: CASSFGRTYNEQYF. Drawing the rest from reference TRBV28 and TRBJ2-7, the complete variable domain is DVKVTQSSRYLVKRTGEKVFLECVQDMDHENMFWYRQDPGLGLRLIYFSYDVKMKEKGDIPEGYSVSREKKERFSLILESASTNQTSMYLCASSFGRTYNEQYFGPGTRLTVT.

This clonotype was seen repeatedly, ten times or more. The genes are TRBV24-1 and TRBJ2-5, with D perhaps matching TRBD2 (6 bases). This CDR3 is 16 amino acids long. Germline V lookup: CDR1 KGHDR, CDR2 SFDVKD. The germline V and J ends were trimmed by 4 bases and 1 base, with 15 bases remaining between them. For the CDR3, the DNA is TGTGCCACCAGTGAAACCTCTCGGGACTCCCAAGAGACCCAGTACTTC. Residues: CATSETSRDSQETQYF.

This clonotype was recorded at least ten times. The J gene is TRBJ2-7, the V gene TRBV27; TRBD1 matches at 10 bases. With V trimmed by 5 bases and J by 5 bases, 9 bases remained unmatched. The CDR3 consists of 15 residues. Germline loops: CDR1 MNHEY, CDR2 SMNVEV (reference sequence). The CDR3 region has the DNA TGTGCCAGCAGTACCAGACAGGGGGCGATAGACGAGCAGTACTTC. Its protein is CASSTRQGAIDEQYF.

V gene TRBV7-9 combines with J gene TRBJ2-7; 11 bases match TRBD2. V was pared by 5 bases and J by 4 bases, with 10 bases of the junction left unmatched. Germline V gene lookup returns CDR1 SEHNR and CDR2 FQNEAQ (reference sequence). The CDR3 loop spans 16 amino acids. The CDR3 DNA sequence: TGTGCCAGCAGCCCCACGGAACTAGCGGGAGAGTACGAGCAGTACTTC. It encodes CASSPTELAGEYEQYF. Combining the CDR3 with reference TRBV7-9 and TRBJ2-7 gives the whole variable domain DTGVSQNPRHKITKRGQNVTFRCDPISEHNRLYWYRQTLGQGPEFLTYFQNEAQLEKSRLLSDRFSAERPKGSFSTLEIQRTEQGDSAMYLCASSPTELAGEYEQYFGPGTRLTVT.

This clonotype was recorded many times. The J gene is TRBJ2-7, the V gene TRBV29-1; 9 nucleotides match TRBD1. The CDR3 spans 12 residues. The junction had 7 bases not matched to a gene; V was cut back by 7 bases and J by 6 bases. Germline CDR1 is SQVTM and CDR2 is ANQGSEA. The CDR3 bases are TGCAGCGCTCCGGGACAGGGAAGCGAGCAGTACTTC. It is translated as CSAPGQGSEQYF.

The table lists this clonotype with a few counts. The genes are TRBV19 and TRBJ2-5; the D gene is possibly TRBD1 (6 bases). The germline V gene has CDR1 LNHDA and CDR2 SQIVND (reference sequence). V was pared by 0 bases and J by 4 bases, with 15 bases between. CDR3 size: 16 residues. CDR3 nucleotides: TGTGCCAGTAGTATAGAAGGCGGAGTGGGGGCAGAGACCCAGTACTTC. As protein: CASSIEGGVGAETQYF.

The rearrangement uses TRBV15 and TRBJ1-1, with D maybe TRBD1 (5 bases). The CDR3 is 13 amino acids. V lost 5 bases to trimming and J lost 6 bases, with 13 bases between them. Germline V gives CDR1 LNHNV, CDR2 YYDKDF (reference sequence). The CDR3 loop reads CATSGVGDPEAFF. The CDR3 DNA reads TGTGCCACCAGCGGTGTCGGGGACCCTGAAGCTTTCTTT.

The V and J genes are TRBV29-1 and TRBJ1-6; D is uncertain. Trimming removed 5 bases at V and 7 bases at J, with 9 bases between. The germline V gene has CDR1 SQVTM and CDR2 ANQGSEA. The length of the CDR3 is 12 residues. The CDR3 region is CSVRTANSPLHF. In DNA form, the CDR3 reads TGCAGCGTTCGGACGGCCAATTCACCCCTCCACTTT.

This clonotype was seen at least ten times. The chain employs TRBV7-9 and TRBJ2-1; 13 bases align to TRBD2. CDR1 and CDR2 from the germline V gene are SEHNR and FQNEAQ (reference sequence). The ends lost 4 bases at V and 8 bases at J; junction bases unmatched: 8. This CDR3 is 16 amino acids long. The CDR3 bases are TGTGCCAGCAGCTCCACGACTAGCGGGAGGAGGGATGAGCAGTTCTTC. This gives the protein CASSSTTSGRRDEQFF.